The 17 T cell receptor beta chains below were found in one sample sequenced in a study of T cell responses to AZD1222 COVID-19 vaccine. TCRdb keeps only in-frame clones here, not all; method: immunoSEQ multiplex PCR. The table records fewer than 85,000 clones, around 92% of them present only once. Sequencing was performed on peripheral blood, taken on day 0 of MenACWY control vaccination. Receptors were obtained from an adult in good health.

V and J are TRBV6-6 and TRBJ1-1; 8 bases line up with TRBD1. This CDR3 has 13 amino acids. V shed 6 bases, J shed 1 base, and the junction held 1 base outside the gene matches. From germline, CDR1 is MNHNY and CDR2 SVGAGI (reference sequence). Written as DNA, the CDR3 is TGTGCCAGCAGGCAGGGGGCGAACACTGAAGCTTTCTTT. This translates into CASRQGANTEAFF.

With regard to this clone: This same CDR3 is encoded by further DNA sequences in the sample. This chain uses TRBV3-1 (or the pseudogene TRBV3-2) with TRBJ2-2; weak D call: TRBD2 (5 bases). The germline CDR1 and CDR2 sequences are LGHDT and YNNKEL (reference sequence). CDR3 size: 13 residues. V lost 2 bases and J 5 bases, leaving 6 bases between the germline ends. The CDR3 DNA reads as TGTGCCAGCAGCCAAACGGGGACCGGGGAGCTGTTTTTT. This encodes CASSQTGTGELFF.

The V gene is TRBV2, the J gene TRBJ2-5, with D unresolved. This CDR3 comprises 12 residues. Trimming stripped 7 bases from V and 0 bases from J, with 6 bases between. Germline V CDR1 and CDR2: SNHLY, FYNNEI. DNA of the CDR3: TGTGCCAGCAATGGGGACCAAGAGACCCAGTACTTC. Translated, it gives CASNGDQETQYF.

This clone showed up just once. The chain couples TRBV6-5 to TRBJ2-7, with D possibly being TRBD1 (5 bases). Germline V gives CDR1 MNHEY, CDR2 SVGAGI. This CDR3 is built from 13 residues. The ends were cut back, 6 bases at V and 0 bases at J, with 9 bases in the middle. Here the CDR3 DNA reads TGTGCCAGCAGGACAGTGAGCTCCTACGAGCAGTACTTC. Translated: CASRTVSSYEQYF.

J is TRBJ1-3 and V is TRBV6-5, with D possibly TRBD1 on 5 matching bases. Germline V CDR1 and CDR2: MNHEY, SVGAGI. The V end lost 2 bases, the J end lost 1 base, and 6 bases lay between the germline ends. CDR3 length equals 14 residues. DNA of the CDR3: TGTGCCAGCAGTTACCAGGGATCTGGAAACACCATATATTTT. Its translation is CASSYQGSGNTIYF.

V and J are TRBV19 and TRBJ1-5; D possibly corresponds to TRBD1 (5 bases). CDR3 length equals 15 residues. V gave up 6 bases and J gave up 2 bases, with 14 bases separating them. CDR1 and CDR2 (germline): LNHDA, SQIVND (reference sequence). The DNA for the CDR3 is TGTGCCAGTAGCTTAGGGACGGGCGGCAATCAGCCCCAGCATTTT. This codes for CASSLGTGGNQPQHF.

The CDR3 nucleotides read TGTGCCAGCAGTCGGACTAGCGGGAGATCTAATGAGCAGTTCTTC. Protein sequence: CASSRTSGRSNEQFF. The chain has TRBV6-8 and TRBJ2-1; 13 nucleotides match TRBD2. From germline, CDR1 is MNHGY and CDR2 SAAAGT. The CDR3 consists of 15 residues. The V and J ends lost 5 bases and 7 bases, in that order; junction bases with no gene match: 5.

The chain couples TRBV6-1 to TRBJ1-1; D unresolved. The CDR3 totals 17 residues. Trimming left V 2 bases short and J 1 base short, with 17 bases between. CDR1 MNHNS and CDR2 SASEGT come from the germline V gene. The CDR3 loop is CASSETGLLAGNTEAFF. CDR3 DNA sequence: TGTGCCAGCAGTGAAACGGGTCTTTTAGCGGGGAACACTGAAGCTTTCTTT.

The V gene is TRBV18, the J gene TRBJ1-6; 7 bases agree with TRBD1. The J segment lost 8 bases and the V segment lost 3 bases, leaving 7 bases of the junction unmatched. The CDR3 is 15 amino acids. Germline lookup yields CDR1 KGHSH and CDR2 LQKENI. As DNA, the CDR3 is TGTGCCAGCTCACCCCCGGACAGGAAATATTCACCCCTCCACTTT. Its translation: CASSPPDRKYSPLHF.

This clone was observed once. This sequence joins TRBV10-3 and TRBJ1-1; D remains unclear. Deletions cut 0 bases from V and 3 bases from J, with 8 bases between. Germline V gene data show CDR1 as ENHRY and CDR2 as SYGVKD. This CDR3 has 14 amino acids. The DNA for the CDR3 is TGTGCCATCAGTGAGTCGCAGGCGTACACTGAAGCTTTCTTT. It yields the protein CAISESQAYTEAFF.

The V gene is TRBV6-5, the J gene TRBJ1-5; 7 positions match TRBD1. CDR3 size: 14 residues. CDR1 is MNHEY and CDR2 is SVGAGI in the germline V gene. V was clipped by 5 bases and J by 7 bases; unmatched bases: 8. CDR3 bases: TGTGCCAGCAGTCTAGACAGGGTGGGCCAGCCCCAGCATTTT. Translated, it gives CASSLDRVGQPQHF.

CDR3 sequence (DNA): TGTGCCAGCACCAAAGGGACGGTAAGCTCCTACGAGCAGTACTTC. As protein: CASTKGTVSSYEQYF. This chain joins TRBV21-1 and TRBJ2-7. TRBV21-1 is a known pseudogene. This CDR3 comprises 15 residues.

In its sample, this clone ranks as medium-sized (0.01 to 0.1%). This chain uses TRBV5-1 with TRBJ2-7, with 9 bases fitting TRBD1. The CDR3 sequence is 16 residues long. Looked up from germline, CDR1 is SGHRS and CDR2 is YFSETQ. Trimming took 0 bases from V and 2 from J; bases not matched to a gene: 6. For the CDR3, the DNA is TGCGCCAGCAGCTTGGCCGACAGGGGGATTCCCTACGAGCAGTACTTC. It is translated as CASSLADRGIPYEQYF.

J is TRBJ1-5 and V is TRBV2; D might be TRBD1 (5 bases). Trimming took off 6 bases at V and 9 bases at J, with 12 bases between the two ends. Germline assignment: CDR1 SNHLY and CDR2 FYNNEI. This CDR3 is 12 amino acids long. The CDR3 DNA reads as TGTGCCAGCAGGTTGGGGGTCGGGCCCCAGCATTTT. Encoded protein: CASRLGVGPQHF.

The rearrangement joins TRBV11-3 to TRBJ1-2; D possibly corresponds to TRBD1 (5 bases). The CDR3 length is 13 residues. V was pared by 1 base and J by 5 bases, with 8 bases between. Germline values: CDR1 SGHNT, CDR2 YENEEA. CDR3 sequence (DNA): TGTGCCAGCAGCTTAGCTGGGGGGTATGGCTACACCTTC. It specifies CASSLAGGYGYTF. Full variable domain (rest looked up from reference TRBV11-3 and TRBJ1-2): EAGVVQSPRYKIIEKKQPVAFWCNPISGHNTLYWYLQNLGQGPELLIRYENEEAVDDSQLPKDRFSAERLKGVDSTLKIQPAELGDSAVYLCASSLAGGYGYTFGSGTRLTVV.

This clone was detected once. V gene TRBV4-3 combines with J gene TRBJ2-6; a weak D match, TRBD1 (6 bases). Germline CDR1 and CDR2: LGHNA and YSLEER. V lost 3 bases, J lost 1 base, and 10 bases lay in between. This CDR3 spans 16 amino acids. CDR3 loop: CASSQNTGSGANVLTF. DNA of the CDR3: TGCGCCAGCAGCCAGAACACAGGGTCTGGGGCCAACGTCCTGACTTTC.

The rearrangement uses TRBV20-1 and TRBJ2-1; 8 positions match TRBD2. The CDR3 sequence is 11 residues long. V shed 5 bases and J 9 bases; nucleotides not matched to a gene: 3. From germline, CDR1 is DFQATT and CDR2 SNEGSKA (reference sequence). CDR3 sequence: CSAATSGEQFF. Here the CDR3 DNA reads TGCAGTGCTGCCACTAGCGGTGAGCAGTTCTTC.